This entry features one T cell receptor beta chain sequence. This clonotype appeared a few times. No cognate antigen has been identified for it. No much larger clone is present one base from it, and per-base qualities are unavailable. This entry comes from a study of T cells after yellow fever vaccination (dated by TCRdb to between 2017 and 2020). A note on the overall study: Libraries from fractions with low cell numbers were prepared with the SMART-Seq v4 Ultra Low Input RNA kit. To follow T-cell clones before and after primary and booster YFV17D yellow fever vaccination, bulk TCR alpha and beta repertoires were sequenced over time. Two healthy male donors made up the cohort, one aged 18 to 29 years and the other aged 30 to 40 years. Blood was collected at multiple timepoints before and after primary and secondary immunization, and bulk PBMC replicates and cell subsets were isolated. What the authors observed across the whole study: A small fraction of clonotypes showed up in both the CD4 and CD8 compartments, probably as a result of convergent recombination. The secondary T-cell response was found to be weaker but faster than the primary response, with a peak reached on day 5 rather than on day 15. Because only a couple of donors were included in the study, the extent to which the findings can be generalized is limited. Computational filtering was needed because FACS-sorted repertoires could contain abundant contaminating clonotypes from the bulk population. After the booster, most clones that had expanded after primary vaccination were detected again (around 97% of CD4 and about 88% of CD8), suggesting broad maintenance of memory.

The germline V gene (reference sequence) supplies CDR1 SEHNR and CDR2 FQNEAQ. The CDR3, cysteine through phenylalanine, is 15 amino acids long. CDR3 DNA is the only sequence kept; it has 45 bases, read in frame from the first base. At the junction V is shortened by 3 bases and J by 2 bases, with 13 bases in between. TCR cDNA was synthesized by 5'RACE template switching, through which a universal primer site and unique molecular identifiers were introduced. Priming for cDNA synthesis came from both the TCR alpha and TCR beta constant segments. Two PCR steps were used to amplify libraries, with sample barcodes and sequencing adapters being added in the second step. Sequencing of libraries was done on Illumina HiSeq 2500 (2x100 bp) or NovaSeq (2x150 bp). Per the source publication's procedure: Reads were demultiplexed and collapsed into UMI consensus sequences with MIGEC, and V(D)J alignment was performed with MiXCR. Vaccine-responding clonotypes were identified with edgeR using replicate PBMC samples, with FDR below 0.01 and a log2 fold change above 5 up to day 15 being required. Each bulk clonotype received a CD4 or CD8 identity based on whether the sequenced CD4 or CD8 repertoire contained that clonotype at higher abundance. The public reads were run again by TCRdb, first through fastp at Q25 and then through MiXCR, and only productive beta chains were kept. Every distinct CDR3 protein forms one entry, paired with its most common genes and DNA. TCRdb's processing, not the authors' own work, is the source of the V and J calls. The sample table records roughly 300,000 distinct CDR3 sequences; 8% to 9.5% of these occur just once. The ten largest clones add up to about 16% of the sample.

Sample treatment or condition, as interpreted from the label and publication: live attenuated yellow fever vaccine strain. At each blood-draw timepoint, two biological replicates of bulk PBMCs were collected. PBMCs were isolated from peripheral blood using a standard Ficoll-Paque protocol. RNA was extracted with TriZol from bulk PBMCs, CD4 and CD8 fractions, and dextramer-positive and dextramer-negative fractions. This sequence originates from a man aged 18 to 30 who received the YFV17D yellow fever vaccine. The V gene is TRBV7-9 and the J gene is TRBJ1-2; the D gene is possibly TRBD1, with 5 bases matching. Sequencing used PBMCs, obtained about 49 days after the first yellow fever vaccination. CDR3 protein: CASSFPGRGNYGYTF. In nucleotides, the sequence is TGTGCCAGCAGCTTTCCGGGCCGGGGGAACTATGGCTACACCTTC.